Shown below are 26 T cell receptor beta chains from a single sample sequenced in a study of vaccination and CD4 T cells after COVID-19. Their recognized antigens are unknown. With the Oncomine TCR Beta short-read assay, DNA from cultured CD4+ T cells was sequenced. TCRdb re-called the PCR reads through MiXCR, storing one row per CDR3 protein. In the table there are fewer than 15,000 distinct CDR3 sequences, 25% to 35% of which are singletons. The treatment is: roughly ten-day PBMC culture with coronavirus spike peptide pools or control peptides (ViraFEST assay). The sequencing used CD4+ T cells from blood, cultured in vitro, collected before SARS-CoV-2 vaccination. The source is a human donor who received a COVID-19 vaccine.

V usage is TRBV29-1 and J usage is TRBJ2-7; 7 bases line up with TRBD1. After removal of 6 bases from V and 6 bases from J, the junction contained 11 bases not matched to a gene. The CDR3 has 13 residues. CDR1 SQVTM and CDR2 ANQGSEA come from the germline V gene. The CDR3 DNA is TGCAGCGTCCGACAGGGTCTCTTGGGCGAGCAGTACTTC. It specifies CSVRQGLLGEQYF.

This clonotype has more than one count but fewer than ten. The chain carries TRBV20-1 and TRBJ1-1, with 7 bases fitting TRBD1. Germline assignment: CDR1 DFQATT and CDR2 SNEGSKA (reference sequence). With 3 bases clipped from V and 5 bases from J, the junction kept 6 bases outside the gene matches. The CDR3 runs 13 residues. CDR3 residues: CSASLGTATEAFF. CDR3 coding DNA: TGCAGTGCTAGCCTGGGGACAGCGACTGAAGCTTTCTTT.

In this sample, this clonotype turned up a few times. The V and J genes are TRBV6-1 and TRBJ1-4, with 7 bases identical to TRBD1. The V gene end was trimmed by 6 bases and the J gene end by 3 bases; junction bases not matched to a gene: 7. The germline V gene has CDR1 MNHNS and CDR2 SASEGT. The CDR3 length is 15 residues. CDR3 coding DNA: TGTGCCAGCAGGAACACCGGGACAGCTAATGAAAAACTGTTTTTT. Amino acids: CASRNTGTANEKLFF.

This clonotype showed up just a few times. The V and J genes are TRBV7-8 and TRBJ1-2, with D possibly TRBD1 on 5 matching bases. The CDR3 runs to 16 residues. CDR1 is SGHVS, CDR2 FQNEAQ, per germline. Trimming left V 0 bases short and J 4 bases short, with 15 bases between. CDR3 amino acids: CASSLARTRVTYGYTF. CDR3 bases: TGTGCCAGCAGCTTAGCCCGGACACGGGTTACCTATGGCTACACCTTC.

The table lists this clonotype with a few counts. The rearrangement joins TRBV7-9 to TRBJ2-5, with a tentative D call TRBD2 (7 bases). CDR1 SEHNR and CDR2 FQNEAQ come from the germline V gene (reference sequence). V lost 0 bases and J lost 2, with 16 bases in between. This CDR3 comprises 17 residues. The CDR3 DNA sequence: TGTGCCAGCAGCTTAGCGGGGGGGCCTATTCCGCAAGAGACCCAGTACTTC. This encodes CASSLAGGPIPQETQYF.

In DNA form, the CDR3 reads TGTGCCAGCAGTGACCCAGGGGGTAGCTATGGCTACACCTTC. Its protein product is CASSDPGGSYGYTF. The V and J genes are TRBV25-1 and TRBJ1-2, with TRBD1 matching over 7 bases. The V segment lost 3 bases and the J segment 4 bases; nucleotides outside the gene matches: 5. The germline V gene has CDR1 MGHDK and CDR2 SYGVNS. CDR3 size: 14 residues.

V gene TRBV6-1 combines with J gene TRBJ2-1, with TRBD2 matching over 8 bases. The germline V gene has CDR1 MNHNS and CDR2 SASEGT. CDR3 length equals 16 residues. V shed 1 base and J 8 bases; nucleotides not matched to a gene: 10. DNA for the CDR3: TGTGCCAGCAGTGAAGTTGTTAGCGGGGCCGGCGATGAGCAGTTCTTC. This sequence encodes CASSEVVSGAGDEQFF.

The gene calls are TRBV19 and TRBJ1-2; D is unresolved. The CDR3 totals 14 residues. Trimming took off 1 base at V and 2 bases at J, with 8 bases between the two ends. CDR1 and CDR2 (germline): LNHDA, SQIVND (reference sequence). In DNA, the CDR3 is TGTGCCAGTAGTATAGTTGTGGGGAACTATGGCTACACCTTC. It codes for CASSIVVGNYGYTF.

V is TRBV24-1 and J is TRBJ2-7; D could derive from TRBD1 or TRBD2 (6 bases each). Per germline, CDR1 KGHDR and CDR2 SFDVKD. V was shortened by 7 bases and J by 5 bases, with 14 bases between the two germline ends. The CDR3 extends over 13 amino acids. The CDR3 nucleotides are TGTGCCACCAGCCAGTTCGGGGGCGACGAGCAGTACTTC. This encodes CATSQFGGDEQYF.

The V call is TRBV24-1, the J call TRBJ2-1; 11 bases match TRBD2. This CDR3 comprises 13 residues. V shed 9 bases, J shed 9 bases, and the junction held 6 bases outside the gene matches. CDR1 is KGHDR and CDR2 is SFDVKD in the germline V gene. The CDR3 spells CATGTSGALEQFF. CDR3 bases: TGTGCCACCGGGACTAGCGGCGCCCTTGAGCAGTTCTTC.

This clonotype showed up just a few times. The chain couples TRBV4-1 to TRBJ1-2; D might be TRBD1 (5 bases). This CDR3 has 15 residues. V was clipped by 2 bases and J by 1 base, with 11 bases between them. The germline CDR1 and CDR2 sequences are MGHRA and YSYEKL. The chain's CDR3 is CASSQPGALNYGYTF. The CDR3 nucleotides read TGCGCCAGCAGCCAACCCGGGGCTCTTAACTATGGCTACACCTTC.

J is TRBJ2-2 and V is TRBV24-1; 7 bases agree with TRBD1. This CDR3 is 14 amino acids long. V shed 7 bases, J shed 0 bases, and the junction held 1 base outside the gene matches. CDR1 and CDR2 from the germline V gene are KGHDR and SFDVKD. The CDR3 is CATRGTANTGELFF. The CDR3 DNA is TGTGCCACCAGGGGGACAGCGAACACCGGGGAGCTGTTTTTT.

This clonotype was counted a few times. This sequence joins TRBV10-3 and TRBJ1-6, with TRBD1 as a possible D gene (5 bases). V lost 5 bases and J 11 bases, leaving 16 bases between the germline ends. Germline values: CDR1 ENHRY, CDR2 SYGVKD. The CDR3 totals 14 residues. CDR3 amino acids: CAISRNHIQAPLHF. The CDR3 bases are TGTGCCATCAGTCGAAATCACATACAGGCACCCCTCCACTTT.

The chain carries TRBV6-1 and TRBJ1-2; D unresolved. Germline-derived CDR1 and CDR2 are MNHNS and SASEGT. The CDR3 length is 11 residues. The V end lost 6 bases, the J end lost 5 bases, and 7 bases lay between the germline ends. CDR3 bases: TGTGCCAGCAGCGGCGGGTATGGCTACACCTTC. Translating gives CASSGGYGYTF.

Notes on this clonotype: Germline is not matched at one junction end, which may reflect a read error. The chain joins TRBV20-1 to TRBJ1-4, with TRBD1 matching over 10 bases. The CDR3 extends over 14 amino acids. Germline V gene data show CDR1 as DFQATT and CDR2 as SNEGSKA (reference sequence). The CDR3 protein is CSAGDRGLNEKLFF. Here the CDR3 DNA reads TGCAGTGCTGGAGACAGGGGGCTTAATGAAAAACTGTTTTTT.

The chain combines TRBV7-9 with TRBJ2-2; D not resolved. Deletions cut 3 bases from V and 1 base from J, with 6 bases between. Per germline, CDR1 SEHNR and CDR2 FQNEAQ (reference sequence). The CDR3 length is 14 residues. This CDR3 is CASSFRQNTGELFF. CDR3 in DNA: TGTGCCAGCAGCTTCCGACAGAACACCGGGGAGCTGTTTTTT.

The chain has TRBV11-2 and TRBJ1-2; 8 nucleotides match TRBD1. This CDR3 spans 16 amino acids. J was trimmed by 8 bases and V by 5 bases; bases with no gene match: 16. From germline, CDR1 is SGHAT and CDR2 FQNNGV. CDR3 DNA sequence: TGTGCCAGCAGCCTCTCCTTCGGCAGGGGGCGCAGAGGCTACACCTTC. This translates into CASSLSFGRGRRGYTF.

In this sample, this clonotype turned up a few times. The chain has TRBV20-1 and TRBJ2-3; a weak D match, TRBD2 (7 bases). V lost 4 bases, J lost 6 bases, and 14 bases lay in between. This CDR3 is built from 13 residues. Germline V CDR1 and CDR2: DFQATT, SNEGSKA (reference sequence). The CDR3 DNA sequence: TGCAGTGCTATTGGGGGGGCCGTGGATACGCAGTATTTT. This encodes CSAIGGAVDTQYF.

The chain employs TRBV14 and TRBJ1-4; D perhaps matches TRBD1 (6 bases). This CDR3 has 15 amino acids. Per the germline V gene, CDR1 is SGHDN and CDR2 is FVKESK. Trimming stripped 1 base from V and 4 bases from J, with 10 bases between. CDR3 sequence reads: CASSQGTAYNEKLFF. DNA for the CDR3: TGTGCCAGCAGCCAAGGGACAGCTTATAATGAAAAACTGTTTTTT.

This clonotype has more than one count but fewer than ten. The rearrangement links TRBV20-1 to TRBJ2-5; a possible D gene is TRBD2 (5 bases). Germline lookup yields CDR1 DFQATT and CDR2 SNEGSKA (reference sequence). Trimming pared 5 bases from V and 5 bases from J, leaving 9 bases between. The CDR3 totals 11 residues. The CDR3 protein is CSALRGETQYF. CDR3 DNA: TGCAGTGCTTTAAGAGGGGAGACCCAGTACTTC.

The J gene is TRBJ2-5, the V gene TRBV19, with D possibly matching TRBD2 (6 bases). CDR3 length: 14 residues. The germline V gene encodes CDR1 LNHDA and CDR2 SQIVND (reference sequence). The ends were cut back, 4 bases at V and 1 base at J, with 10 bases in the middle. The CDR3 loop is CASSNGGSQETQYF. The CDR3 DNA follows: TGTGCCAGTAGTAACGGGGGAAGCCAAGAGACCCAGTACTTC.

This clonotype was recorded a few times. The CDR3 region is CASSIELYYGYTF. For the CDR3, the DNA is TGTGCCAGTAGTATTGAGCTCTACTATGGCTACACCTTC. The rearrangement links TRBV19 to TRBJ1-2, with no clear D. Trimming cost V 3 bases and J 3 bases, with 8 bases left between them. CDR1 LNHDA and CDR2 SQIVND come from the germline V gene (reference sequence). This CDR3 is 13 amino acids long.

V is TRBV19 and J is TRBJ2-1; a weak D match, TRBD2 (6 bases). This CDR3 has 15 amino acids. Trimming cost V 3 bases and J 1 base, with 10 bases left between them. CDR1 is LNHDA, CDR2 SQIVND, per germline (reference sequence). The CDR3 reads CASSIGSGSYNEQFF. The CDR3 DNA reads TGTGCCAGTAGTATCGGGAGTGGTTCCTACAATGAGCAGTTCTTC.

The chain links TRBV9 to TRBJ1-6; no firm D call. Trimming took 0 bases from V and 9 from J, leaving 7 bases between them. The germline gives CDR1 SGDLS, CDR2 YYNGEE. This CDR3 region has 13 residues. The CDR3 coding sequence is TGTGCCAGCAGCGTAGAGGGCGCTTCACCCCTCCACTTT. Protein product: CASSVEGASPLHF.

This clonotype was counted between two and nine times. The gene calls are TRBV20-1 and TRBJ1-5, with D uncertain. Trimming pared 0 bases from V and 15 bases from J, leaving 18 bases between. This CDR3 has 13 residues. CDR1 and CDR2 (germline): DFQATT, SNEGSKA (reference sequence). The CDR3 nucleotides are TGCAGTGCTAGAGATCTTACAAATCCAGGTGGGCATTTT. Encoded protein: CSARDLTNPGGHF.

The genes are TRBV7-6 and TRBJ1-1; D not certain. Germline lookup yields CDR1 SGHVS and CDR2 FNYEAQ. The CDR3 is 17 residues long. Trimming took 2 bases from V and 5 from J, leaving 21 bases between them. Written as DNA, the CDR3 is TGTGCCAGCAGCTTAAGGTCCCTAGTCTTCTCGGAGACTGAAGCTTTCTTT. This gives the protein CASSLRSLVFSETEAFF.